This TCR beta chain was recorded in a study of blood T cell repertoires in COVID-19. Study-wide background: PBMCs, B-cell-depleted T cells, or T cells provided the cDNA or gDNA that made up the material.

CDR3 length: 15 residues. V was pared by 3 bases and J by 6 bases, with 8 bases of the junction left unmatched. Germline CDR1 reads SGHNT; CDR2 reads YYREEE (reference sequence). As originally analysed: The authors estimated nucleated cell counts from reference gene primer amplification. Measured with immunoSEQ multiplex PCR; TCRdb has only the in-frame clones, and not every one. V and J calls and clone size are copied from that table; D and trimming were computed from the DNA. The sample has 200,000 to 300,000 clones, 80% to 90% seen once. The TCR originated in a man aged 25-40 years with active or convalescent COVID-19. Input material: peripheral blood. V is TRBV5-4 and J is TRBJ1-1; 10 nucleotides align to TRBD1. The CDR3 bases are TGTGCCAGCAGCTGGGACAGGGGCCCCCCCTCTGAAGCTTTCTTT. The encoded protein is CASSWDRGPPSEAFF. Variable domain in full (rest from reference TRBV5-4 and TRBJ1-1): ETGVTQSPTHLIKTRGQQVTLRCSSQSGHNTVSWYQQALGQGPQFIFQYYREEENGRGNFPPRFSGLQFPNYSSELNVNALELDDSALYLCASSWDRGPPSEAFFGQGTRLTVV.